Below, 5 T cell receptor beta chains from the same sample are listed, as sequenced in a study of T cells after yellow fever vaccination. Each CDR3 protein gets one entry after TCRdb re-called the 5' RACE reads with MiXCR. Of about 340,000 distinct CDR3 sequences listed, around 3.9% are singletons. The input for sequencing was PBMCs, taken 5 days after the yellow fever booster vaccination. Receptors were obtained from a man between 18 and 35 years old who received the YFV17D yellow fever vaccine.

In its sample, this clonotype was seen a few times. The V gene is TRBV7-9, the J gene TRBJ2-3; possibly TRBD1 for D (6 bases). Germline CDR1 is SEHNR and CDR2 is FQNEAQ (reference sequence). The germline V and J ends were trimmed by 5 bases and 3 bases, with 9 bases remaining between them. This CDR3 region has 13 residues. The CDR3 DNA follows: TGTGCCAGCAGCCGACAGGCGACAGATACGCAGTATTTT. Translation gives CASSRQATDTQYF. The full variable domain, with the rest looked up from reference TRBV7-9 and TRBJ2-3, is DTGVSQNPRHKITKRGQNVTFRCDPISEHNRLYWYRQTLGQGPEFLTYFQNEAQLEKSRLLSDRFSAERPKGSFSTLEIQRTEQGDSAMYLCASSRQATDTQYFGPGTRLTVL.

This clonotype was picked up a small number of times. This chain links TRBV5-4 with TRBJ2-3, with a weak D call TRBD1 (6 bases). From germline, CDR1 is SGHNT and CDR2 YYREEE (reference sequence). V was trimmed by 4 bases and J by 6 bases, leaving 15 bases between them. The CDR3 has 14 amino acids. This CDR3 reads CASSPFSGEDTQYF. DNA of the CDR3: TGTGCCAGCAGCCCCTTTTCAGGGGAGGATACGCAGTATTTT.

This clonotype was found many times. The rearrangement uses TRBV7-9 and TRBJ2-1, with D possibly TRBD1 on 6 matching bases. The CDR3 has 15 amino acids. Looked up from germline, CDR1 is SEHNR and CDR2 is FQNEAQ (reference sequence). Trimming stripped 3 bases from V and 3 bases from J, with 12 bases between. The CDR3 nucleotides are TGTGCCAGCAGCTTCAGGGGATTGGGCTACAATGAGCAGTTCTTC. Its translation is CASSFRGLGYNEQFF.

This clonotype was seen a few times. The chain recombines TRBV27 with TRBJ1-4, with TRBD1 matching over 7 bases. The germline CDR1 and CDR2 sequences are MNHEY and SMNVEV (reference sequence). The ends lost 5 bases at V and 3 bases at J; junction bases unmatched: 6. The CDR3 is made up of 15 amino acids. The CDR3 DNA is TGTGCCAGCAGTACCTGGACAGGCTCTAATGAAAAACTGTTTTTT. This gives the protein CASSTWTGSNEKLFF.

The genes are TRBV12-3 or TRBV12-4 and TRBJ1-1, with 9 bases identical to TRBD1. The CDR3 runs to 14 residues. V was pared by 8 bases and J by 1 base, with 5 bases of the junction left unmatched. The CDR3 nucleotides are TGTGCCAGCGGGGGACAGGGCGGGAACACTGAAGCTTTCTTT. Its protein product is CASGGQGGNTEAFF.